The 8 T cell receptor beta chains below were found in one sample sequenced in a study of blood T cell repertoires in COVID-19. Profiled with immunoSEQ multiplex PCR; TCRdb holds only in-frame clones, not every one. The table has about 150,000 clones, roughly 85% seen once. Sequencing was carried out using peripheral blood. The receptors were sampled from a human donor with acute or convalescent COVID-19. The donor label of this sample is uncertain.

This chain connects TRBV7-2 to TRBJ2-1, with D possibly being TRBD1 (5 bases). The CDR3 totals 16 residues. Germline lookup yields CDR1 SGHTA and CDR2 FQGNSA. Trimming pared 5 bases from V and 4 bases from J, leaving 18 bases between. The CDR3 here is CASSLVGLTVYNEQFF. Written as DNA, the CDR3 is TGTGCCAGCAGCCTGGTGGGGCTCACGGTTTACAATGAGCAGTTCTTC. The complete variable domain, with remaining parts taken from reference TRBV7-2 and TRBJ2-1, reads GAGVSQSPSNKVTEKGKDVELRCDPISGHTALYWYRQSLGQGLEFLIYFQGNSAPDKSGLPSDRFSAERTGGSVSTLTIQRTQQEDSAVYLCASSLVGLTVYNEQFFGPGTRLTVL.

CDR3 in DNA: TGTGCCAGCAGTCGCGTCCACTCGGTGCACTATGGCTACACCTTC. This gives the protein CASSRVHSVHYGYTF. V usage is TRBV28 and J usage is TRBJ1-2; the D is unclear. Trimming stripped 5 bases from V and 3 bases from J, with 16 bases between. Germline CDR1 and CDR2: MDHEN and SYDVKM. CDR3 length: 15 residues.

The CDR3 DNA is TGTGCCAGTAAAAGATCGGCAGGCTCTGGAAACACCATATATTTT. It specifies CASKRSAGSGNTIYF. V usage is TRBV19 and J usage is TRBJ1-3; D is ambiguous. CDR1 and CDR2 from the germline V gene are LNHDA and SQIVND (reference sequence). The CDR3 has 15 amino acids. Trimming took off 7 bases at V and 0 bases at J, with 13 bases between the two ends.

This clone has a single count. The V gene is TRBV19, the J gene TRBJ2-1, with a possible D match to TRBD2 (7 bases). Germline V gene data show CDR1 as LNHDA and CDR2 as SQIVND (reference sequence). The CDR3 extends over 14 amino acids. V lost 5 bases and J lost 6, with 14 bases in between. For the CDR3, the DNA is TGTGCCAGTAGTTCCCAGGGGAGGGTCAATGAGCAGTTCTTC. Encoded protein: CASSSQGRVNEQFF.

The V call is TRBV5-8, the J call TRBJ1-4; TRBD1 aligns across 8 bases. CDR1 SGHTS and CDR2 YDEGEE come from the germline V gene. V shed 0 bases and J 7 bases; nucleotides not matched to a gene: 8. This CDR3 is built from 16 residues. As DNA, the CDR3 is TGTGCCAGCAGCTTGGCCGGGCAGGGGGCGAGTGAAAAACTGTTTTTT. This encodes CASSLAGQGASEKLFF.

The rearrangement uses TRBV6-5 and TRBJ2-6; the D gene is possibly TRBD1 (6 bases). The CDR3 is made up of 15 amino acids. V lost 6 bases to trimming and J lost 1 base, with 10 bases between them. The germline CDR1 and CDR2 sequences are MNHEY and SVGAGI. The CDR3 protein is CASRTQGSGANVLTF. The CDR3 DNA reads TGTGCCAGCAGGACACAGGGATCTGGGGCCAACGTCCTGACTTTC.

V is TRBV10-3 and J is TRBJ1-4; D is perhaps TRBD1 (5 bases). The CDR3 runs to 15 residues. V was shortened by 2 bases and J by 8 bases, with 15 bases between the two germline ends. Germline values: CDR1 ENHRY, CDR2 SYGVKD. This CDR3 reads CAISEQRGGDEKLFF. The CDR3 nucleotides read TGTGCCATCAGTGAGCAAAGGGGCGGGGACGAAAAACTGTTTTTT.

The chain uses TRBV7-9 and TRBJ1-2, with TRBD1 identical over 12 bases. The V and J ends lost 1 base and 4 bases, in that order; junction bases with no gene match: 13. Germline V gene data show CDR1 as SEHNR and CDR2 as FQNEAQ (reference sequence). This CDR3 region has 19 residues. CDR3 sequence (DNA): TGTGCCAGCAGCTTAGTAGGGGTTTCGGGGACAGGGGGCGTCTATGGCTACACCTTC. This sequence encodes CASSLVGVSGTGGVYGYTF.